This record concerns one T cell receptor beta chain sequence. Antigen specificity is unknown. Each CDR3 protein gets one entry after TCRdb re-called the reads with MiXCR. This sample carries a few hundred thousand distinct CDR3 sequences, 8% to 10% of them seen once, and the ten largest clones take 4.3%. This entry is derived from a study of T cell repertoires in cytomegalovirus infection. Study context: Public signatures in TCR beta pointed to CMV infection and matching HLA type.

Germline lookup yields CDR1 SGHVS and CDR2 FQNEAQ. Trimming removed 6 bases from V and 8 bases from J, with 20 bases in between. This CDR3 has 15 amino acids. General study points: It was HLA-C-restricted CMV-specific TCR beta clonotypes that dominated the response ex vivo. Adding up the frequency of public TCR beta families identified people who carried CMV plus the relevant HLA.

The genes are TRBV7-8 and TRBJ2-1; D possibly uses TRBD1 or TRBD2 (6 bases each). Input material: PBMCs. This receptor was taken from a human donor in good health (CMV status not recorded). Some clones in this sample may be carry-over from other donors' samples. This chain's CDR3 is CASRTPGAFGDEQFF. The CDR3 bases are TGTGCCAGCAGAACCCCGGGGGCCTTTGGTGATGAGCAGTTCTTC.